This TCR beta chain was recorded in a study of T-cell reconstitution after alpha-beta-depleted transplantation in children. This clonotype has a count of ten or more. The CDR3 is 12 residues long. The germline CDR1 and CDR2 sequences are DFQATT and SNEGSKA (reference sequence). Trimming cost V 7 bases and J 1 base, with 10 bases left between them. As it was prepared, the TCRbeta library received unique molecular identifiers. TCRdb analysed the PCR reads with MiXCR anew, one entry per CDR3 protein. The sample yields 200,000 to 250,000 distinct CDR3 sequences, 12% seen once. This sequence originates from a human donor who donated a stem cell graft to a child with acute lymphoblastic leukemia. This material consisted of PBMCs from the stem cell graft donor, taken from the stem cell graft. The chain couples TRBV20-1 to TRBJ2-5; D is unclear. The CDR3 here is CSVMDGQETQYF. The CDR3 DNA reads TGCAGTGTAATGGACGGCCAAGAGACCCAGTACTTC.